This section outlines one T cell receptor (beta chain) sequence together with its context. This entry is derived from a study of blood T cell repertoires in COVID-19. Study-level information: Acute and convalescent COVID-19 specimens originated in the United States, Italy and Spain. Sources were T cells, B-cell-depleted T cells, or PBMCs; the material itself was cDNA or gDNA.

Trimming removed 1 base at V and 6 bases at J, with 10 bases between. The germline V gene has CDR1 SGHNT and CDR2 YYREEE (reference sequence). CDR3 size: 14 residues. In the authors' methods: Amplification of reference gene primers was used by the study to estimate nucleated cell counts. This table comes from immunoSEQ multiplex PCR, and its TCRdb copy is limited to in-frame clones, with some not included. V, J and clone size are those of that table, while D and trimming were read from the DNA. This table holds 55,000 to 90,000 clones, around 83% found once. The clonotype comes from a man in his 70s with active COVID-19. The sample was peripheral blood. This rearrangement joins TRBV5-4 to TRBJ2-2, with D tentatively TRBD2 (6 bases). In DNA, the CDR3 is TGTGCCAGCAGCTTGAATTCGGGGGCCGGGGAGCTGTTTTTT. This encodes CASSLNSGAGELFF.